The T cell receptor beta chain described here comes from a study of post-analysis software for immune sequencing data. The library was made from cDNA and included unique molecular identifiers. A single record per CDR3 protein comes from TCRdb applying MiXCR to the PCR reads. This table has fewer than 900,000 distinct CDR3 sequences, approximately 44% appearing once. Study-wide points: Included in a set of a few TRBV segments more frequent in patients than controls were TRBV5-6, TRBV5-1 and TRBV20-1. Compared with controls, patients showed significantly lower normalized Chao1 diversity.

Of note for this clonotype: Its specificity is unknown.

The V and J ends lost 1 base and 5 bases respectively, with 9 bases between them. This CDR3 has 13 amino acids. Looked up from germline, CDR1 is SGDLS and CDR2 is YYNGEE. The V and J genes are TRBV9 and TRBJ2-5; a possible D gene is TRBD2 (5 bases). The sequencing input was blood. The receptor was derived from a girl aged 5 to 17 with multiple sclerosis. For the CDR3, the DNA is TGTGCCAGCAGCGTAACCGACTACGAGACCCAGTACTTC. It is translated as CASSVTDYETQYF. Supplemented by reference TRBV9 and TRBJ2-5, the full variable domain reads DSGVTQTPKHLITATGQRVTLRCSPRSGDLSVYWYQQSLDQGLQFLIQYYNGEERAKGNILERFSAQQFPDLHSELNLSSLELGDSALYFCASSVTDYETQYFGPGTRLLVL.